These 24 T cell receptor beta chains were all obtained from the same sample, sequenced in a study of blood T cell repertoires in COVID-19. Sequencing used immunoSEQ multiplex PCR; TCRdb keeps in-frame clones, though not all of them. The sample contains 140,000 or so clones, about nine tenths of which appear only once. The sample comprised peripheral blood. The receptor set was obtained from a human donor in a cohort sampled during active COVID-19.

The CDR3, as DNA: TGTGCCAGCAGCGTATGCGGGTTCGAAGCTTTCTTT. Its protein product is CASSVCGFEAFF. This chain uses TRBV9 with TRBJ1-1; D is ambiguous. The germline CDR1 and CDR2 sequences are SGDLS and YYNGEE. The germline V and J ends were trimmed by 1 base and 8 bases, with 9 bases remaining between them. This CDR3 region has 12 residues.

The chain has TRBV29-1 and TRBJ2-1, with a possible D match to TRBD2 (6 bases). V dropped 6 bases and J dropped 5 bases, with 17 bases sitting between them. Germline assignment: CDR1 SQVTM and CDR2 ANQGSEA. There are 14 residues in the CDR3. Here the CDR3 reads CSVATGGRDNEQFF. The CDR3 nucleotides are TGCAGCGTCGCAACCGGGGGACGCGACAATGAGCAGTTCTTC.

V and J are TRBV29-1 and TRBJ2-3; 10 nucleotides line up with TRBD1. V lost 7 bases, J lost 2 bases, and 6 bases stayed unmatched. This CDR3 has 14 residues. Germline CDR1 is SQVTM and CDR2 is ANQGSEA. CDR3 amino acids: CSDRDRGPTDTQYF. Written as DNA, the CDR3 is TGCAGCGACCGGGACAGGGGTCCCACAGATACGCAGTATTTT.

This clone was counted between two and nine times. The chain recombines TRBV5-1 with TRBJ1-2; D uncertain. CDR3 length: 13 residues. Germline CDR1 and CDR2: SGHRS and YFSETQ. V dropped 3 bases and J dropped 7 bases, with 13 bases sitting between them. The chain's CDR3 is CASSSDPRGGYTF. DNA of the CDR3: TGCGCCAGCAGCTCAGACCCTCGGGGTGGCTACACCTTC.

This chain joins TRBV27 and TRBJ2-5; weak D call: TRBD2 (6 bases). V dropped 6 bases and J dropped 5 bases, with 16 bases sitting between them. CDR1 and CDR2 (germline): MNHEY, SMNVEV (reference sequence). The CDR3 has 14 amino acids. CDR3 nucleotide sequence: TGTGCCAGCAGAGCTGGGGGGAGTCCGGAGACCCAGTACTTC. It codes for CASRAGGSPETQYF.

This clone appeared a single time. The genes are TRBV4-1 and TRBJ1-4; D might be TRBD1 (5 bases). The CDR3 has 17 residues. Germline values: CDR1 MGHRA, CDR2 YSYEKL. V shed 7 bases and J shed 7 bases, with 25 bases lying between them. The CDR3 loop reads CASTTTGTAGSGEKLFF. In DNA, the CDR3 is TGCGCCAGCACCACGACCGGGACTGCAGGGAGTGGTGAAAAACTGTTTTTT.

Written as DNA, the CDR3 is TGCGCCAGCAGCTTAGGACAGTATGCGACTACGAGCTACGAGCAGTACTTC. This codes for CASSLGQYATTSYEQYF. The genes are TRBV5-1 and TRBJ2-7; a weak D match, TRBD1 (6 bases). CDR3 size: 17 residues. V dropped 2 bases and J dropped 3 bases, with 21 bases sitting between them. CDR1 SGHRS and CDR2 YFSETQ come from the germline V gene.

This clone has a single count. The chain uses TRBV9 and TRBJ1-4; 8 bases fit TRBD1. V shed 0 bases, J shed 2 bases, and the junction held 12 bases outside the gene matches. The CDR3 has 19 residues. Per the germline V gene, CDR1 is SGDLS and CDR2 is YYNGEE. CDR3 nucleotides: TGTGCCAGCAGCGTAGTCACTGTCCGGACAGGGACCACTAATGAAAAACTGTTTTTT. Its protein product is CASSVVTVRTGTTNEKLFF.

V usage is TRBV7-8 and J usage is TRBJ1-1; possibly TRBD1 for D (6 bases). With 1 base removed from V and 0 bases from J, the gap between germline ends came to 12 bases. Germline V gene lookup returns CDR1 SGHVS and CDR2 FQNEAQ. CDR3 length equals 16 residues. Here the CDR3 reads CASSLVTGHMNTEAFF. In nucleotides, the CDR3 is TGTGCCAGCAGCTTAGTCACGGGACATATGAACACTGAAGCTTTCTTT. Full variable domain (remainder filled in from reference TRBV7-8 and TRBJ1-1): GAGVSQSPRYKVAKRGQDVALRCDPISGHVSLFWYQQALGQGPEFLTYFQNEAQLDKSGLPSDRFFAERPEGSVSTLKIQRTQQEDSAVYLCASSLVTGHMNTEAFFGQGTRLTVV.

V and J are TRBV13 and TRBJ1-3; maybe TRBD1 (5 bases). This CDR3 is built from 15 residues. Germline V gene lookup returns CDR1 PRHDT and CDR2 FYEKMQ (reference sequence). The V gene lost 5 bases and the J gene lost 1 base, with 12 bases spanning the gap. CDR3 DNA sequence: TGTGCCAGCAGCGCGTCCCGGGGGTCTGGAAACACCATATATTTT. Its protein product is CASSASRGSGNTIYF.

The genes are TRBV7-8 and TRBJ1-2; tentative D call: TRBD1 (5 bases). CDR3 length: 13 residues. V was pared by 5 bases and J by 7 bases, with 14 bases between. Germline V lookup: CDR1 SGHVS, CDR2 FQNEAQ. CDR3 in DNA: TGTGCCAGCAGCCCTGGGAGGGACTTTGGCTACACCTTC. Amino acids: CASSPGRDFGYTF.

The chain couples TRBV30 to TRBJ1-2; the match to TRBD1 covers 8 bases. Unmatched junction bases numbered 6, after V lost 0 bases and J lost 0 bases. This CDR3 comprises 16 residues. Germline V gene lookup returns CDR1 GTSNPN and CDR2 SVGIG (reference sequence). The CDR3 here is CAWSVPGGPSNYGYTF. Here the CDR3 DNA reads TGTGCCTGGAGTGTACCAGGGGGCCCCTCTAACTATGGCTACACCTTC. Supplemented by reference TRBV30 and TRBJ1-2, the full variable domain reads SQTIHQWPATLVQPVGSPLSLECTVEGTSNPNLYWYRQAAGRGLQLLFYSVGIGQISSEVPQNLSASRPQDRQFILSSKKLLLSDSGFYLCAWSVPGGPSNYGYTFGSGTRLTVV.

This chain uses TRBV5-4 with TRBJ1-3; 7 bases agree with TRBD1. The ends lost 4 bases at V and 2 bases at J; junction bases unmatched: 9. CDR3 size: 16 residues. Germline CDR1 reads SGHNT; CDR2 reads YYREEE (reference sequence). CDR3 sequence reads: CASSLPSQGTGNTIYF. The CDR3 region has the DNA TGTGCCAGCAGCCTCCCGTCACAGGGGACTGGAAACACCATATATTTT.

The V call is TRBV7-9, the J call TRBJ1-2, with D possibly being TRBD1 (6 bases). Trimming cost V 5 bases and J 4 bases, with 17 bases left between them. The CDR3 totals 15 residues. Looked up from germline, CDR1 is SEHNR and CDR2 is FQNEAQ (reference sequence). In nucleotides, the CDR3 is TGTGCCAGCAGCCCAGGGGTAGGGCACCGCTATGGCTACACCTTC. It translates to CASSPGVGHRYGYTF.

This clone was detected once. The chain employs TRBV10-3 and TRBJ2-7, with 8 bases matching TRBD2. Germline V gene data show CDR1 as ENHRY and CDR2 as SYGVKD. After removal of 3 bases from V and 5 bases from J, the junction contained 9 bases not matched to a gene. CDR3 length: 15 amino acids. Here the CDR3 DNA reads TGTGCCATCAGTGAAGGAGCGGGGGTTTTCAACGAGCAGTACTTC. It encodes CAISEGAGVFNEQYF.

The chain is built from TRBV5-3 and TRBJ2-3; 8 bases agree with TRBD2. TRBV5-3 is an ORF, and what it does is uncertain. The CDR3 is 15 amino acids. J was trimmed by 2 bases and V by 5 bases; bases with no gene match: 7. CDR3 coding DNA: TGTGCCAGAAGGCAAGCGGGGGACTACACAGATACGCAGTATTTT. This encodes CARRQAGDYTDTQYF.

Concerning this clone itself: The conserved phenylalanine or tryptophan is not found at the CDR3 terminus, so this likely reflects a read error. In DNA, the CDR3 is TGTGCCAGCAGTATGACACCGGCCTACGAGCAGTACCTC. This translates into CASSMTPAYEQYL. The chain uses TRBV6-5 and TRBJ2-7, with D uncertain. The CDR3 runs 13 residues. V lost 5 bases and J 2 bases, leaving 10 bases between the germline ends. The germline CDR1 and CDR2 sequences are MNHEY and SVGAGI.

CDR3 sequence (DNA): TGCAGCGTCCCGAAGGATAGCGGGGGGCCGGATGAGCAGTTCTTC. It translates to CSVPKDSGGPDEQFF. V and J are TRBV29-1 and TRBJ2-1; 10 positions agree with TRBD2. Germline-derived CDR1 and CDR2 are SQVTM and ANQGSEA. The CDR3 is 15 amino acids. V lost 6 bases, J lost 8 bases, and 13 bases stayed unmatched.

This clone was seen only a few times. The genes are TRBV6-2 or TRBV6-3 and TRBJ2-1, with TRBD2 identical over 12 bases. The V and J ends lost 0 bases and 6 bases, in that order; junction bases with no gene match: 0. CDR1 MNHEY and CDR2 SVGEGT come from the germline V gene. This CDR3 has 15 residues. CDR3 nucleotides: TGTGCCAGCAGTTACTCACTAGCGGGGGGCAATGAGCAGTTCTTC. It specifies CASSYSLAGGNEQFF.

The V and J genes are TRBV7-2 and TRBJ2-7, with D possibly matching TRBD1 (6 bases). The CDR3 is 16 residues long. Germline CDR1 SGHTA, CDR2 FQGNSA. V was cut by 0 bases and J by 0 bases, with 12 bases left in between. The CDR3 spells CASSLAGADSSYEQYF. The CDR3 DNA reads as TGTGCCAGCAGCTTAGCGGGGGCAGACAGCTCCTACGAGCAGTACTTC.

To note about this clone: One end of the junction fails to match germline, which may point to a read error. V is TRBV30 and J is TRBJ1-2; 8 nucleotides line up with TRBD1. The CDR3 runs to 13 residues. The germline CDR1 and CDR2 sequences are GTSNPN and SVGIG (reference sequence). In DNA, the CDR3 is TGTGCCTGGAAAATTGGCGGACAGGGCTGGGACTACTTC. It encodes CAWKIGGQGWDYF. The full variable domain, with the rest looked up from reference TRBV30 and TRBJ1-2, is SQTIHQWPATLVQPVGSPLSLECTVEGTSNPNLYWYRQAAGRGLQLLFYSVGIGQISSEVPQNLSASRPQDRQFILSSKKLLLSDSGFYLCAWKIGGQGWDYFGSGTRLTVV.

This chain joins TRBV5-1 and TRBJ2-1; D is undetermined. CDR3 length: 15 amino acids. Trimming cost V 4 bases and J 0 bases, with 11 bases left between them. Germline CDR1 and CDR2: SGHRS and YFSETQ. CDR3 sequence (DNA): TGCGCCAGCAGCGGTGACACGAGCTCCTACAATGAGCAGTTCTTC. This sequence encodes CASSGDTSSYNEQFF.

This rearrangement joins TRBV7-2 to TRBJ1-1; D ambiguous. Per germline, CDR1 SGHTA and CDR2 FQGNSA. The V end was cut by 1 base, the J end by 3 bases, with 6 bases between. The CDR3 has 13 amino acids. The chain's CDR3 is CASSLGPDTEAFF. CDR3 DNA: TGTGCCAGCAGCTTAGGTCCAGACACTGAAGCTTTCTTT.

V and J are TRBV30 and TRBJ2-1, with D possibly matching TRBD2 (7 bases). V lost 3 bases and J lost 7, with 13 bases in between. This CDR3 is 13 amino acids long. Germline-derived CDR1 and CDR2 are GTSNPN and SVGIG (reference sequence). The CDR3, as DNA: TGTGCCTGGAGCCTTGGGGGGGCAAATGAGCAGTTCTTC. Its protein product is CAWSLGGANEQFF.